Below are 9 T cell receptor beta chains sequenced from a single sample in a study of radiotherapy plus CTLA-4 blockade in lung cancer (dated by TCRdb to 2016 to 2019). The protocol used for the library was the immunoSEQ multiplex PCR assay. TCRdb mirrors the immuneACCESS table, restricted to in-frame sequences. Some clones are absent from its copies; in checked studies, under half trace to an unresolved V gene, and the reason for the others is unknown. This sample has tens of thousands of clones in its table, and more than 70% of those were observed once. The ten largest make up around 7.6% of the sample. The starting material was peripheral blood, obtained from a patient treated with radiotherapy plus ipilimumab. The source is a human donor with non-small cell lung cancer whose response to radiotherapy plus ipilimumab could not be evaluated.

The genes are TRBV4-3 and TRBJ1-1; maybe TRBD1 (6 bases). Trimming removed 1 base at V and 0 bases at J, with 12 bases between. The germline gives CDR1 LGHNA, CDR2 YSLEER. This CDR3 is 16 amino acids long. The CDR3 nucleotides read TGCGCCAGCAGCCAAGGCGAGGGACACCTGAACACTGAAGCTTTCTTT. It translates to CASSQGEGHLNTEAFF.

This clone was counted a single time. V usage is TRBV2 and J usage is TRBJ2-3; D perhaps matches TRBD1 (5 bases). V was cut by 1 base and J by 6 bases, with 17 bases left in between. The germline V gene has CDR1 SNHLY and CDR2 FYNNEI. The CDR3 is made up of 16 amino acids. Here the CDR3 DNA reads TGTGCCAGCAGTGAAGGACAGCCTTCCTCTTTCGATACGCAGTATTTT. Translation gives CASSEGQPSSFDTQYF.

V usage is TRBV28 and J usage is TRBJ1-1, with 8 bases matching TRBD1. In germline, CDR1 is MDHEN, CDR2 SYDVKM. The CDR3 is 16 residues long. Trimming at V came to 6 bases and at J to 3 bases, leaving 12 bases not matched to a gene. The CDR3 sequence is CASSSNPGGSHTEAFF. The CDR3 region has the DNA TGTGCCAGCAGCTCCAACCCAGGGGGCTCGCACACTGAAGCTTTCTTT.

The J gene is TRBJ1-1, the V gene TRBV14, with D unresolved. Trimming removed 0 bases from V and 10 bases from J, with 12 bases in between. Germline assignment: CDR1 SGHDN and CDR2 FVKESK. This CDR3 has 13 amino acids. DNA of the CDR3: TGTGCCAGCAGCCAAGATCGACTTCTCAGAGCTTTCTTT. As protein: CASSQDRLLRAFF.

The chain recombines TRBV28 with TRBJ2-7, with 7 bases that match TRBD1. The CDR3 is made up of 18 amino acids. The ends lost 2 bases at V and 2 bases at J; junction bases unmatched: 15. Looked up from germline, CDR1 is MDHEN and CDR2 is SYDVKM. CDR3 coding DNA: TGTGCCAGCAGTTTACTCACCCGGACAGGTTTCAGGGCCTACGAGCAGTACTTC. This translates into CASSLLTRTGFRAYEQYF.

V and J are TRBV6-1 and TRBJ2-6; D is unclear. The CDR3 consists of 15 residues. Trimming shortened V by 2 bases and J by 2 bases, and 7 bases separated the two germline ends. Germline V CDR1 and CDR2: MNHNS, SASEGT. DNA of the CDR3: TGTGCCAGCAGTGAATGGCACGCTGGGGCCAACGTCCTGACTTTC. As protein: CASSEWHAGANVLTF.

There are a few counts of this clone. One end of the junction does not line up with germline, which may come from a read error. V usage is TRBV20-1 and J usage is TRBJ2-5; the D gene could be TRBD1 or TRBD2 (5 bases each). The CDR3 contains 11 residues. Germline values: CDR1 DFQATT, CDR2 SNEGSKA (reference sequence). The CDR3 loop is CSARGAETQYF. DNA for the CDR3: TGCAGTGCAAGAGGGGCCGAGACCCAGTACTTC.

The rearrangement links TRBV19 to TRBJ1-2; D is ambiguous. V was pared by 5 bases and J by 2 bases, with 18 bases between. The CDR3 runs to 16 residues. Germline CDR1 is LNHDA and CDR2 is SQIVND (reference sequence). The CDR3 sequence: CASSDRRGPKNYGYTF. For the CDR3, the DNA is TGTGCCAGTAGTGACCGGCGAGGTCCCAAGAACTATGGCTACACCTTC.

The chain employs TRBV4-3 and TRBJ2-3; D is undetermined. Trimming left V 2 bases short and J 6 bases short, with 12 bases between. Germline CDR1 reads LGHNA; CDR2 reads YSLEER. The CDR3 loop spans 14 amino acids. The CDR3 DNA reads TGCGCCAGCAGCCAATCTTTTAGCATCGATACGCAGTATTTT. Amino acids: CASSQSFSIDTQYF.